This entry lists 8 T cell receptor beta chains sequenced from one sample in a study of identifying expanded T cells in peripheral blood. Measured with immunoSEQ multiplex PCR; TCRdb has only the in-frame clones, and not every one. The profile shows roughly 100,000 clones, 88% of them singletons. Sequenced: blood. Every receptor here comes from a person aged 18-70 years in good health.

This chain links TRBV30 with TRBJ1-2; maybe TRBD1 (6 bases). This CDR3 spans 14 amino acids. CDR1 is GTSNPN and CDR2 is SVGIG in the germline V gene (reference sequence). Trimming removed 2 bases at V and 3 bases at J, with 13 bases between. CDR3 protein: CAWSKGTHYYGYTF. CDR3 nucleotide sequence: TGTGCCTGGAGTAAAGGGACACACTACTATGGCTACACCTTC.

The chain has TRBV4-3 and TRBJ1-5; no firm D call. The CDR3 runs 16 residues. Germline V gene sequence: CDR1 LGHNA, CDR2 YSLEER. The germline V and J ends were trimmed by 3 bases and 7 bases, with 19 bases remaining between them. In nucleotides, the CDR3 is TGCGCCAGCAGCCATGAGCTGGACCAGGCGGCACAGCCCCAGCATTTT. Translated, it gives CASSHELDQAAQPQHF.

This chain uses TRBV10-1 with TRBJ1-1; TRBD1 matches 7 bases. Germline CDR1 is WNHNN and CDR2 is SYGVQD (reference sequence). CDR3 length: 15 residues. V was clipped by 3 bases and J by 3 bases; unmatched bases: 7. The DNA for the CDR3 is TGCGCCAGCAGTGAAAAAACAGGGGTGGACACTGAAGCTTTCTTT. Amino acids: CASSEKTGVDTEAFF.

The gene calls are TRBV14 and TRBJ2-1; the D gene is possibly TRBD1 (5 bases). This CDR3 has 17 residues. Germline V gene sequence: CDR1 SGHDN, CDR2 FVKESK. V was cut by 2 bases and J by 2 bases, with 16 bases left in between. The CDR3 here is CASSQFTLQVAYNEQFF. Written as DNA, the CDR3 is TGTGCCAGCAGCCAATTTACATTACAGGTGGCCTACAATGAGCAGTTCTTC.

The CDR3 is CASSLGTGRSSYEQYF. The CDR3 DNA reads as TGTGCCAGCAGCCTGGGGACAGGGAGAAGCTCCTACGAGCAGTACTTC. The gene calls are TRBV7-9 and TRBJ2-7; 9 positions agree with TRBD1. The V segment lost 5 bases and the J segment 0 bases; nucleotides outside the gene matches: 8. In germline, CDR1 is SEHNR, CDR2 FQNEAQ (reference sequence). This CDR3 spans 16 amino acids. Filled out from reference TRBV7-9 and TRBJ2-7, the complete variable domain reads DTGVSQNPRHKITKRGQNVTFRCDPISEHNRLYWYRQTLGQGPEFLTYFQNEAQLEKSRLLSDRFSAERPKGSFSTLEIQRTEQGDSAMYLCASSLGTGRSSYEQYFGPGTRLTVT.

The chain carries TRBV19 and TRBJ2-7, with 11 bases identical to TRBD2. Germline lookup yields CDR1 LNHDA and CDR2 SQIVND (reference sequence). CDR3 length: 17 residues. V gave up 5 bases and J gave up 3 bases; unmatched junction bases: 12. CDR3 nucleotide sequence: TGTGCCAGTAGTCCCCGAGAGACTAGCGGGATTTACTACGAGCAGTACTTC. Translating it yields CASSPRETSGIYYEQYF.

This chain links TRBV9 with TRBJ2-2; 7 bases match TRBD1. The germline V gene has CDR1 SGDLS and CDR2 YYNGEE. V lost 4 bases to trimming and J lost 6 bases; unmatched junction nucleotides: 12. The CDR3 has 16 residues. Written as DNA, the CDR3 is TGTGCCAGCAGCTCTCGTAGACAGGGTTTAGCCGGGGAGCTGTTTTTT. It translates to CASSSRRQGLAGELFF.

The chain links TRBV30 to TRBJ1-2; D is possibly TRBD1 (6 bases). CDR3 length equals 13 residues. CDR1 and CDR2 (germline): GTSNPN, SVGIG (reference sequence). The V end was cut by 2 bases, the J end by 8 bases, with 15 bases between. The CDR3 spells CAWSIRGADGYTF. In DNA form, the CDR3 reads TGTGCCTGGAGTATCCGGGGGGCTGACGGCTACACCTTC.